Following are 24 T cell receptor beta chains from one sample sequenced in a study of T cells in Graves' hyperthyroidism and ophthalmopathy. Researchers took RNA transcripts and amplified the TCR beta CDR3 regions from them. First-round RT-PCR of the TCR CDR3 relied on the HTBI primer set. TCRdb independently ran MiXCR on the multiplex PCR reads; one entry per CDR3 protein. The sample has hundreds of thousands of distinct CDR3 sequences, around 15% seen once. Sequencing input: blood. These receptors were taken from a man aged 18 to 29 with Graves' ophthalmopathy.

This clonotype was recorded at least ten times. The V and J genes are TRBV20-1 and TRBJ1-3; 7 nucleotides align to TRBD1. This CDR3 has 14 amino acids. Germline V gives CDR1 DFQATT, CDR2 SNEGSKA (reference sequence). Trimming removed 6 bases from V and 4 bases from J; junction bases left unmatched: 9. In DNA, the CDR3 is TGCAGTGCAACTCCGGGACAGCTCGGAAACACCATATATTTT. Amino acid sequence: CSATPGQLGNTIYF.

This clonotype was picked up many times. V is TRBV3-1 and J is TRBJ1-4; tentative D call: TRBD1 (6 bases). Deletions cut 4 bases from V and 1 base from J, with 25 bases between. The CDR3 length is 20 residues. The germline V gene encodes CDR1 LGHDT and CDR2 YNNKEL (reference sequence). CDR3 nucleotides: TGTGCCAGCAGCCCTCGGTGGACAGTGCTATATGGCGTAACTAATGAAAAACTGTTTTTT. Translating gives CASSPRWTVLYGVTNEKLFF.

This clonotype has a count of ten or more. The V and J genes are TRBV3-1 and TRBJ2-5; D gene uncertain. The CDR3 extends over 14 amino acids. The V gene lost 2 bases and the J gene lost 5 bases, with 12 bases spanning the gap. The germline V gene encodes CDR1 LGHDT and CDR2 YNNKEL (reference sequence). CDR3 DNA sequence: TGTGCCAGCAGCCAACGCCGGGCCACTGAGACCCAGTACTTC. This translates into CASSQRRATETQYF.

This clonotype was seen only a few times. The rearrangement joins TRBV10-2 to TRBJ2-3; D gene unclear. This CDR3 spans 13 amino acids. The V and J ends lost 10 bases and 1 base respectively, with 12 bases between them. Germline assignment: CDR1 WSHSY and CDR2 SAAADI. The CDR3 nucleotides are TGCGCCACAGAATCGCCTGGCACAGATACGCAGTATTTT. Protein sequence: CATESPGTDTQYF.

The V and J genes are TRBV7-9 and TRBJ2-3, with D perhaps TRBD1 or TRBD2 (5 bases each). There are 15 residues in the CDR3. Germline V lookup: CDR1 SEHNR, CDR2 FQNEAQ (reference sequence). The V and J ends lost 2 bases and 1 base respectively, with 10 bases between them. Here the CDR3 reads CASSLRSGRTDTQYF. The DNA of the CDR3 is TGTGCCAGCAGCTTAAGATCGGGGCGCACAGATACGCAGTATTTT.

This clonotype came up a few times. The V call is TRBV12-3 or TRBV12-4, the J call TRBJ2-5, with 8 bases aligning to TRBD2. This CDR3 is 14 amino acids long. J was trimmed by 5 bases and V by 3 bases; bases with no gene match: 5. The CDR3 nucleotides are TGTGCCAGCAGTTTTATTCGGGGGGGGGAGACCCAGTACTTC. This gives the protein CASSFIRGGETQYF.

V usage is TRBV4-1 and J usage is TRBJ1-6; 8 nucleotides align to TRBD1. CDR3 length: 17 amino acids. V lost 2 bases, J lost 5 bases, and 8 bases stayed unmatched. Germline V gene data show CDR1 as MGHRA and CDR2 as YSYEKL. CDR3 loop: CASSQPLGTGDNSPLHF. The CDR3, as DNA: TGCGCCAGCAGCCAACCCCTCGGGACAGGCGATAATTCACCCCTCCACTTT.

The gene calls are TRBV18 and TRBJ2-7, with 7 bases identical to TRBD1. The junction had 4 bases not matched to a gene; V was cut back by 5 bases and J by 3 bases. Germline-derived CDR1 and CDR2 are KGHSH and LQKENI. This CDR3 comprises 13 residues. For the CDR3, the DNA is TGTGCCAGCTCATCGACAGGGCTCTACGAGCAGTACTTC. It is translated as CASSSTGLYEQYF.

The table lists this clonotype with many counts. The chain links TRBV6-5 to TRBJ2-5, with 7 bases identical to TRBD1. This CDR3 is 16 amino acids long. CDR1 and CDR2 (germline): MNHEY, SVGAGI. V shed 0 bases, J shed 2 bases, and the junction held 6 bases outside the gene matches. CDR3 coding DNA: TGTGCCAGCAGTTACTCCGGGACAGATACTCAAGAGACCCAGTACTTC. The encoded protein is CASSYSGTDTQETQYF.

This clonotype was observed a few times. This chain links TRBV5-4 with TRBJ2-5; weak D call: TRBD2 (5 bases). This CDR3 region has 15 residues. Germline V gene lookup returns CDR1 SGHNT and CDR2 YYREEE (reference sequence). Trimming shortened V by 6 bases and J by 1 base, and 16 bases separated the two germline ends. Here the CDR3 DNA reads TGTGCCAGCAACTCCGGGAAATTGGGCCAAGAGACCCAGTACTTC. Protein product: CASNSGKLGQETQYF.

The chain carries TRBV7-2 and TRBJ1-3; 7 positions agree with TRBD1. The length of the CDR3 is 17 residues. Trimming took 2 bases from V and 2 from J; bases not matched to a gene: 9. Germline values: CDR1 SGHTA, CDR2 FQGNSA. This CDR3 is CASSLISSDRAGNTIYF. The CDR3 bases are TGTGCCAGCAGCTTAATCTCATCCGACAGGGCTGGAAACACCATATATTTT.

This clonotype was counted many times. The V call is TRBV30, the J call TRBJ2-1; 12 bases line up with TRBD2. Looked up from germline, CDR1 is GTSNPN and CDR2 is SVGIG (reference sequence). This CDR3 spans 20 amino acids. V lost 4 bases and J lost 5; bases outside the gene matches: 21. The CDR3 bases are TGTGCCTGGACCCCCCGGGGGGACAGGGGTAGACTAGCGGGAGACAATGAGCAGTTCTTC. It specifies CAWTPRGDRGRLAGDNEQFF.

The table lists this clonotype with many counts. The V and J genes are TRBV18 and TRBJ2-1; 7 positions match TRBD1. V shed 6 bases, J shed 7 bases, and the junction held 12 bases outside the gene matches. Germline V gene data show CDR1 as KGHSH and CDR2 as LQKENI. The CDR3 has 15 amino acids. CDR3: CASSRDRATGNEQFF. The DNA of the CDR3 is TGTGCCAGCTCGCGAGACAGGGCGACGGGTAATGAGCAGTTCTTC.

At least ten counts were recorded for this clonotype. For the CDR3, the DNA is TGTGCCTGCATGACAGGACAAACTAACTATGGCTACACCTTC. Amino acid sequence: CACMTGQTNYGYTF. The chain recombines TRBV30 with TRBJ1-2, with a weak D call TRBD1 (6 bases). CDR1 GTSNPN and CDR2 SVGIG come from the germline V gene (reference sequence). The germline V and J ends were trimmed by 6 bases and 0 bases, with 14 bases remaining between them. The length of the CDR3 is 14 residues.

The genes are TRBV6-1 and TRBJ2-2, with 7 bases lining up with TRBD1. This CDR3 comprises 15 residues. The germline gives CDR1 MNHNS, CDR2 SASEGT. V shed 6 bases, J shed 0 bases, and the junction held 4 bases outside the gene matches. The CDR3, as DNA: TGTGCCAGCAGAATGGACAGGTCGAACACCGGGGAGCTGTTTTTT. Its translation is CASRMDRSNTGELFF.

Many counts were recorded for this clonotype. At one of its ends the junction is not consistent with the germline gene, which may arise from a read error. V is TRBV6-2 or TRBV6-3 and J is TRBJ2-5; TRBD2 matches at 8 bases. The germline CDR1 and CDR2 sequences are MNHEY and SVGEGT. The CDR3 spans 12 residues. CDR3 sequence reads: CATSLAGETQYF. The CDR3 nucleotides are TGTGCCACCAGTCTAGCGGGAGAGACCCAGTACTTC.

This clonotype was recorded at least ten times. CDR3: CASSPRTGTLNTEAFF. The CDR3 region has the DNA TGTGCCAGCAGCCCACGGACAGGGACATTGAACACTGAAGCTTTCTTT. The gene calls are TRBV11-2 and TRBJ1-1, with 8 bases fitting TRBD1. Trimming took 5 bases from V and 0 from J; bases not matched to a gene: 8. The CDR3 contains 16 residues. CDR1 is SGHAT and CDR2 is FQNNGV in the germline V gene.

CDR3 residues: CASSIGTGTKNIQYF. Written as DNA, the CDR3 is TGTGCCAGTAGTATTGGGACAGGGACCAAAAACATTCAGTACTTC. The V gene is TRBV19, the J gene TRBJ2-4; the match to TRBD1 covers 9 bases. The V gene end was trimmed by 3 bases and the J gene end by 2 bases; junction bases not matched to a gene: 2. The germline V gene has CDR1 LNHDA and CDR2 SQIVND (reference sequence). CDR3 length equals 15 residues.

This clonotype was observed at least ten times. Relative to the germline gene, one junction end is altered; a read error may explain this. The genes are TRBV7-7 and TRBJ2-5, with TRBD2 as a possible D gene (7 bases). This CDR3 is built from 15 residues. CDR1 and CDR2 (germline): SSHAT, FNYEAQ (reference sequence). The DNA for the CDR3 is TGTGCTAGCAGCTTAGGGGGGGTTGCCCAAGAGACCCAGTACTTC. It yields the protein CASSLGGVAQETQYF.

Ten or more counts support this clonotype. This chain uses TRBV10-3 with TRBJ2-3; 14 nucleotides align to TRBD2. Germline V gives CDR1 ENHRY, CDR2 SYGVKD. CDR3 length: 17 residues. With 3 bases clipped from V and 5 bases from J, the junction kept 7 bases outside the gene matches. CDR3 in amino acids: CAISEAGTSGGGDTQYF. The CDR3 coding sequence is TGTGCCATCAGTGAAGCCGGGACTAGCGGGGGAGGAGATACGCAGTATTTT.

In this sample, this clonotype turned up many times. The CDR3 bases are TGTGCCAGCTCACCGCCTGGACAGGGTGGCTACACCTTC. Translation: CASSPPGQGGYTF. The chain couples TRBV18 to TRBJ1-2, with 8 bases matching TRBD1. This CDR3 contains 13 residues. Looked up from germline, CDR1 is KGHSH and CDR2 is LQKENI. V was pared by 3 bases and J by 7 bases, with 4 bases of the junction left unmatched.

The chain employs TRBV7-9 and TRBJ1-6; the match to TRBD1 covers 7 bases. With V trimmed by 7 bases and J by 15 bases, 9 bases remained unmatched. Looked up from germline, CDR1 is SEHNR and CDR2 is FQNEAQ (reference sequence). CDR3 length equals 12 residues. CDR3 sequence: CASTYTGEGLHF. The CDR3 bases are TGTGCCAGCACCTATACAGGGGAGGGCCTCCACTTT. Full variable domain (remainder filled in from reference TRBV7-9 and TRBJ1-6): DTGVSQNPRHKITKRGQNVTFRCDPISEHNRLYWYRQTLGQGPEFLTYFQNEAQLEKSRLLSDRFSAERPKGSFSTLEIQRTEQGDSAMYLCASTYTGEGLHFGNGTRLTVT.

The table lists this clonotype with many counts. This chain connects TRBV7-8 to TRBJ2-5; D may be TRBD1 (6 bases). Germline V lookup: CDR1 SGHVS, CDR2 FQNEAQ. CDR3 length equals 15 residues. Between the trimmed V and J ends, which lost 2 bases and 4 bases, there was a span of 14 bases. This CDR3 is CASSLSGQFLETQYF. The CDR3 DNA follows: TGTGCCAGCAGCTTATCAGGACAGTTTTTAGAGACCCAGTACTTC.

This clonotype has at least ten counts. The chain combines TRBV6-1 with TRBJ1-1; no definite D call. The CDR3 loop spans 13 amino acids. Germline assignment: CDR1 MNHNS and CDR2 SASEGT. V was trimmed by 6 bases and J by 6 bases, leaving 14 bases between them. As DNA, the CDR3 is TGTGCCAGCAGCCGGACGGGCTTGGCTGAAGCTTTCTTT. Protein product: CASSRTGLAEAFF.